Each of the 10 T cell receptor beta chains below was sequenced from the same sample in a study of T cells after yellow fever vaccination. TCRdb analysed the 5' RACE reads with MiXCR anew, one entry per CDR3 protein. This table has 620,000 or so distinct CDR3 sequences, roughly a sixth appearing once. The sequencing used PBMCs, collected around 5 days after the first yellow fever vaccination. The source of these receptors is a man aged 18 to 30 who received the YFV17D yellow fever vaccine.

This clonotype was observed a handful of times. V and J are TRBV11-2 and TRBJ1-2, with 8 positions matching TRBD1. From germline, CDR1 is SGHAT and CDR2 FQNNGV. Trimming cost V 3 bases and J 2 bases; bases outside gene matches: 14. This CDR3 has 18 residues. CDR3 in DNA: TGTGCCAGCAGCTTCAGAACTGGACAGGGACGATCCAACTATGGCTACACCTTC. Translated, it gives CASSFRTGQGRSNYGYTF.

This chain connects TRBV27 to TRBJ1-6, with D maybe TRBD1 (6 bases). There are 13 residues in the CDR3. Trimming removed 6 bases at V and 14 bases at J, with 17 bases between. CDR1 and CDR2 (germline): MNHEY, SMNVEV (reference sequence). Written as DNA, the CDR3 is TGTGCCAGCAGCCCGGGACACGATTTCTCCCTCCACTTT. It yields the protein CASSPGHDFSLHF.

This clonotype was picked up a small number of times. V is TRBV19 and J is TRBJ2-1, with TRBD2 identical over 8 bases. V dropped 7 bases and J dropped 5; count of bases not matched to a gene: 10. Per germline, CDR1 LNHDA and CDR2 SQIVND (reference sequence). The CDR3 has 15 residues. The CDR3 DNA follows: TGTGCCAGTATTCAACTGGGACTAGGGAACAATGAGCAGTTCTTC. Translated, it gives CASIQLGLGNNEQFF.

There are a few counts of this clonotype. V and J are TRBV24-1 and TRBJ2-1; TRBD2 agrees at 7 bases. The CDR3 is 14 amino acids. Germline CDR1 reads KGHDR; CDR2 reads SFDVKD. The V gene end was trimmed by 10 bases and the J gene end by 3 bases; junction bases not matched to a gene: 8. CDR3 nucleotide sequence: TGTGCCACTTCGTCGGGAGGTCGCTACAATGAGCAGTTCTTC. Amino acids: CATSSGGRYNEQFF.

The V and J genes are TRBV10-3 and TRBJ1-4; D might be TRBD1 (5 bases). CDR3 size: 15 residues. The V end was cut by 2 bases, the J end by 7 bases, with 14 bases between. In germline, CDR1 is ENHRY, CDR2 SYGVKD. In nucleotides, the CDR3 is TGTGCCATCAGTGAGAAGGGCTCTGGGGGTGAAAAACTGTTTTTT. It specifies CAISEKGSGGEKLFF.

The V call is TRBV24-1, the J call TRBJ2-3, with D tentatively TRBD1 (5 bases). The CDR3 extends over 16 amino acids. The ends were cut back, 4 bases at V and 1 base at J, with 14 bases in the middle. Germline CDR1 KGHDR, CDR2 SFDVKD. The CDR3 sequence is CATSDPRVLGTDTQYF. CDR3 nucleotide sequence: TGTGCCACCAGTGACCCCAGGGTGTTGGGCACAGATACGCAGTATTTT.

J is TRBJ1-2 and V is TRBV5-1, with D uncertain. The V and J ends lost 0 bases and 7 bases respectively, with 19 bases between them. Germline CDR1 is SGHRS and CDR2 is YFSETQ. This CDR3 spans 16 amino acids. The CDR3 coding sequence is TGCGCCAGCAGCTTGGGAGTCGCTGGGTTCCGGCGTGGCTACACCTTC. This codes for CASSLGVAGFRRGYTF.

This chain joins TRBV12-3 or TRBV12-4 and TRBJ2-5; TRBD2 matches at 8 bases. The length of the CDR3 is 15 residues. V was clipped by 3 bases and J by 5 bases; unmatched bases: 8. The CDR3 protein is CASSLAGGAGETQYF. As DNA, the CDR3 is TGTGCCAGCAGTTTGGCCGGGGGGGCGGGGGAGACCCAGTACTTC.

A few counts support this clonotype. The V gene is TRBV20-1, the J gene TRBJ2-7, with D tentatively TRBD1 or TRBD2 (5 bases each). From germline, CDR1 is DFQATT and CDR2 SNEGSKA (reference sequence). V was trimmed by 5 bases and J by 2 bases, leaving 19 bases between them. CDR3 length equals 15 residues. The CDR3 DNA reads TGCAGTGCTGCTAGAGCCGGGGCGCTCACCTACGAGCAGTACTTC. This encodes CSAARAGALTYEQYF.

This clonotype appeared many times. This chain uses TRBV18 with TRBJ1-6, with D possibly matching TRBD1 (5 bases). The CDR3 runs 15 residues. V was clipped by 6 bases and J by 0 bases, with 9 bases between them. Germline values: CDR1 KGHSH, CDR2 LQKENI. CDR3 residues: CASSRQSSYNSPLHF. The CDR3 coding sequence is TGTGCCAGCTCGCGACAGAGCTCCTATAATTCACCCCTCCACTTT.